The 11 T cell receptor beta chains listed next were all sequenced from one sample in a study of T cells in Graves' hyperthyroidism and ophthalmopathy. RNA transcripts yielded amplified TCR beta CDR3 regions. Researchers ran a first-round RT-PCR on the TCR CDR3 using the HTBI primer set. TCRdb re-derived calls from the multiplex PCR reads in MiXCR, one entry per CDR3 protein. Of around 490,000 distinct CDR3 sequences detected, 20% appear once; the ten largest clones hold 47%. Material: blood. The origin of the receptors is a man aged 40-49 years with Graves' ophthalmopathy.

In nucleotides, the CDR3 is TGTGCCTGGGATAGGGGGGGAGAAGGCTACACCTTC. This codes for CAWDRGGEGYTF. The gene calls are TRBV30 and TRBJ1-2; D may be TRBD1 (6 bases). Germline V gene lookup returns CDR1 GTSNPN and CDR2 SVGIG (reference sequence). The CDR3 covers 12 residues. V was pared by 5 bases and J by 8 bases, with 15 bases between.

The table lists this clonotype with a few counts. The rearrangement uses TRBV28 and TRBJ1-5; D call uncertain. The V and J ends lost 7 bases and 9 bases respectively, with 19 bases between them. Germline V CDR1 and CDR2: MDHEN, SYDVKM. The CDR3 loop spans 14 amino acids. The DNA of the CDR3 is TGTGCCAGCACCAACCCCGGCCTTGGGCGGCCCCAGCATTTT. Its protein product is CASTNPGLGRPQHF.

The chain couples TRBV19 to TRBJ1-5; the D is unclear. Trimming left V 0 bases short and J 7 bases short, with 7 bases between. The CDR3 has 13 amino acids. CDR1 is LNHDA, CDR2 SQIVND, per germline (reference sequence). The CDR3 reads CASSIDLRQPQHF. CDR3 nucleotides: TGTGCCAGTAGTATAGATCTCCGCCAGCCCCAGCATTTT.

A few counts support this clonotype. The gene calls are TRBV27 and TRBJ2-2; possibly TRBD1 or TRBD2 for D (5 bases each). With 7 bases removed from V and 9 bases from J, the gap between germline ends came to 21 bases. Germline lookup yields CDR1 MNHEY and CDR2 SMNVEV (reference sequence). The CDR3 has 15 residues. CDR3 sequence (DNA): TGTGCCAGCAACGCCGGGGCCGGGTTAGTCAGGGAGCTGTTTTTT. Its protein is CASNAGAGLVRELFF.

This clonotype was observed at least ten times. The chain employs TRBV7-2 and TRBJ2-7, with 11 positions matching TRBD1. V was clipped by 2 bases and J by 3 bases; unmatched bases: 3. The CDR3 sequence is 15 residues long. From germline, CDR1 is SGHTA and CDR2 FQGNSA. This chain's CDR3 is CASSLRTGGSYEQYF. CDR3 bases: TGTGCCAGCAGCTTACGGACAGGGGGCAGCTACGAGCAGTACTTC.

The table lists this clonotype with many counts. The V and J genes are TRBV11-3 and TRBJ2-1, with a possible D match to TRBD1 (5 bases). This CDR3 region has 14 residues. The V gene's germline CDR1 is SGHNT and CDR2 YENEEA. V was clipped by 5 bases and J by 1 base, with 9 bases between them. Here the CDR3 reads CASSPRQSYNEQFF. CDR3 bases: TGTGCCAGCAGCCCCCGACAGTCCTACAATGAGCAGTTCTTC.

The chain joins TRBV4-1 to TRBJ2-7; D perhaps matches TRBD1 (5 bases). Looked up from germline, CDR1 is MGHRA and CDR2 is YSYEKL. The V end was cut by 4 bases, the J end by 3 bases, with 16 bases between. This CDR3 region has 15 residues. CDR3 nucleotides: TGCGCCAGCAGCCCCCAGGGCACAAGAGGCTACGAGCAGTACTTC. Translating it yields CASSPQGTRGYEQYF.

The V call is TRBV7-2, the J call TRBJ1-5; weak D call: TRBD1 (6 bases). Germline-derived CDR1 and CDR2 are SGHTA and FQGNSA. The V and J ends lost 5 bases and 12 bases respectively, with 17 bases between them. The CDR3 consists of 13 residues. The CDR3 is CASSIQSGQSQHF. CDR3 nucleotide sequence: TGTGCCAGCAGCATACAAAGTGGACAGAGCCAGCATTTT.

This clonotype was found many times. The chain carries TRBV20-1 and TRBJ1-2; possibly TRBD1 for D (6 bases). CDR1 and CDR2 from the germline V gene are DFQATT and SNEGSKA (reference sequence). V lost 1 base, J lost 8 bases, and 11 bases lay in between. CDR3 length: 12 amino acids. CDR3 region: CSARGGGWGYTF. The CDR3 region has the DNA TGCAGTGCTAGAGGAGGGGGATGGGGCTACACCTTC.

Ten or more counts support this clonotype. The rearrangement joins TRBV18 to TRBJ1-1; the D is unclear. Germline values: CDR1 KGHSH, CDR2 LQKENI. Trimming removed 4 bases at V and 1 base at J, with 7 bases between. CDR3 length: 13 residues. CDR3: CASSLRQNTEAFF. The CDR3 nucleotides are TGTGCCAGCTCACTAAGACAGAACACTGAAGCTTTCTTT.

The CDR3 sequence: CASTDPPQGYTF. The CDR3 coding sequence is TGTGCCAGCACCGACCCACCTCAGGGCTACACCTTC. This chain connects TRBV6-1 to TRBJ1-2; D is unresolved. V shed 7 bases and J shed 8 bases, with 14 bases lying between them. This CDR3 has 12 residues. Germline values: CDR1 MNHNS, CDR2 SASEGT.